What follows are 23 T cell receptor beta chains derived from one specimen sequenced in a study of blood T cell repertoires in COVID-19. Libraries were prepared by immunoSEQ multiplex PCR; TCRdb keeps only in-frame clonotypes and omits some of them. The sample records around 200,000 clones, 85% being singletons. Specimen: peripheral blood. These TCRs come from a woman at least 80 years old with acute or convalescent COVID-19.

The chain employs TRBV6-2 or TRBV6-3 and TRBJ2-3, with 10 positions matching TRBD2. Germline CDR1 is MNHEY and CDR2 is SVGEGT. The CDR3 has 16 amino acids. V shed 6 bases, J shed 10 bases, and the junction held 16 bases outside the gene matches. CDR3 amino acids: CASSLGSLAGEWAQYF. As DNA, the CDR3 is TGTGCCAGCAGCCTGGGGTCGCTAGCGGGAGAATGGGCGCAGTATTTT.

The rearrangement uses TRBV2 and TRBJ2-1; 7 bases fit TRBD2. Germline V CDR1 and CDR2: SNHLY, FYNNEI. This CDR3 is 16 amino acids long. With V trimmed by 7 bases and J by 3 bases, 12 bases remained unmatched. The CDR3 is CASTAPPLAVYNEQFF. CDR3 in DNA: TGTGCCAGCACGGCTCCCCCCCTAGCGGTCTACAATGAGCAGTTCTTC.

This chain uses TRBV2 with TRBJ2-7, with 9 bases aligning to TRBD2. The CDR3 runs 15 residues. Germline values: CDR1 SNHLY, CDR2 FYNNEI. Losses at the gene ends were 7 bases for V and 5 bases for J; bases not matched to a gene: 12. CDR3 sequence: CASITVAGGPNEQYF. The CDR3 coding sequence is TGTGCCAGCATAACGGTCGCGGGAGGGCCCAACGAGCAGTACTTC.

The CDR3 reads CASSPQGLLGEQYF. CDR3 nucleotide sequence: TGTGCCAGCAGCCCCCAGGGACTCCTCGGTGAGCAGTACTTC. The genes are TRBV7-2 and TRBJ2-7, with a weak D call TRBD2 (6 bases). The CDR3 covers 14 residues. Germline V gene sequence: CDR1 SGHTA, CDR2 FQGNSA. V lost 5 bases and J lost 7, with 18 bases in between.

The chain has TRBV6-5 and TRBJ1-1, with TRBD1 as a possible D gene (5 bases). V was clipped by 7 bases and J by 4 bases, with 13 bases between them. This CDR3 has 13 amino acids. The germline V gene encodes CDR1 MNHEY and CDR2 SVGAGI. The chain's CDR3 is CASTGQGSTEAFF. CDR3 in DNA: TGTGCCAGCACTGGCCAGGGAAGCACTGAAGCTTTCTTT.

The genes are TRBV4-3 and TRBJ1-2, with D hard to call. The germline V gene encodes CDR1 LGHNA and CDR2 YSLEER. V was clipped by 4 bases and J by 4 bases, with 19 bases between them. There are 16 residues in the CDR3. CDR3 nucleotides: TGCGCCAGCAGCCCGACCCGACAACTAGTCGGCTATGGCTACACCTTC. Its protein is CASSPTRQLVGYGYTF.

The chain has TRBV5-1 and TRBJ1-2; a weak D match, TRBD1 (6 bases). Germline assignment: CDR1 SGHRS and CDR2 YFSETQ. This CDR3 comprises 17 residues. Trimming cost V 3 bases and J 5 bases, with 23 bases left between them. The CDR3 bases are TGCGCCAGCAGCTCCGTCTACAGGGACCTTAGCCTATATGGCTACACCTTC. As protein: CASSSVYRDLSLYGYTF. Looking up the rest from reference TRBV5-1 and TRBJ1-2 gives the full variable domain: KAGVTQTPRYLIKTRGQQVTLSCSPISGHRSVSWYQQTPGQGLQFLFEYFSETQRNKGNFPGRFSGRQFSNSRSEMNVSTLELGDSALYLCASSSVYRDLSLYGYTFGSGTRLTVV.

This clone was found a few times. The J gene is TRBJ1-3, the V gene TRBV7-2; possible D gene TRBD1, 6 bases. V shed 3 bases and J shed 0 bases, with 21 bases lying between them. This CDR3 is built from 19 residues. CDR1 and CDR2 (germline): SGHTA, FQGNSA. As DNA, the CDR3 is TGTGCCAGCAGCTTGGGAGGGGGGGACGCCTACCCCTCTGGAAACACCATATATTTT. It translates to CASSLGGGDAYPSGNTIYF.

The CDR3 DNA reads TGTGCCAGCTCACCAGGGGCGGAGCAGCCCCAGCATTTT. Amino acids: CASSPGAEQPQHF. The chain links TRBV18 to TRBJ1-5; TRBD1 is a possible D gene (5 bases). Trimming pared 2 bases from V and 7 bases from J, leaving 9 bases between. The CDR3 runs 13 residues. Germline V gene lookup returns CDR1 KGHSH and CDR2 LQKENI.

The gene calls are TRBV10-2 and TRBJ1-3; 8 nucleotides align to TRBD1. Germline V lookup: CDR1 WSHSY, CDR2 SAAADI. V trimming: 7 bases; J trimming: 1 base; junction bases outside the gene matches: 3. This CDR3 has 14 amino acids. The CDR3, as DNA: TGCGCCAGCAAAACAGGGGGTTCTGGAAACACCATATATTTT. Translating it yields CASKTGGSGNTIYF.

Only a few counts were recorded for this clone. The rearrangement joins TRBV6-5 to TRBJ1-2; the D gene is possibly TRBD1 (6 bases). CDR1 and CDR2 (germline): MNHEY, SVGAGI. The length of the CDR3 is 13 residues. V was clipped by 6 bases and J by 3 bases, with 11 bases between them. As DNA, the CDR3 is TGTGCCAGCAGACTACAGGGAGACTATGGCTACACCTTC. It is translated as CASRLQGDYGYTF.

The chain employs TRBV3-1 (or the pseudogene TRBV3-2) and TRBJ2-7, with 7 bases identical to TRBD2. This CDR3 is 15 amino acids long. Unmatched junction bases numbered 9, after V lost 5 bases and J lost 2 bases. Germline V gene data show CDR1 as LGHDT and CDR2 as YNNKEL (reference sequence). CDR3 bases: TGTGCCAGCAGCTTTGGCCGGGGGGAGACCTACGAGCAGTACTTC. This translates into CASSFGRGETYEQYF.

The DNA for the CDR3 is TGTGCTAGTGGTTTACGCGAGACGGAGCCCCTCCACTTT. This codes for CASGLRETEPLHF. The V and J genes are TRBV12-5 and TRBJ1-6; D uncertain. Per the germline V gene, CDR1 is LGHNT and CDR2 is FRNRAP. Trimming removed 3 bases at V and 13 bases at J, with 13 bases between. The CDR3 length is 13 residues.

The chain recombines TRBV28 with TRBJ1-3; TRBD1 aligns across 7 bases. Per germline, CDR1 MDHEN and CDR2 SYDVKM. The CDR3 length is 15 residues. Unmatched junction bases numbered 6, after V lost 4 bases and J lost 3 bases. This CDR3 reads CASSSTGAGGNTIYF. CDR3 DNA sequence: TGTGCCAGCAGTTCAACAGGGGCTGGTGGAAACACCATATATTTT.

CDR3 DNA: TGTGCCAGCAGTTACAGGGCAGGGGGCAATCAGCCCCAGCATTTT. Translation: CASSYRAGGNQPQHF. This sequence joins TRBV6-6 and TRBJ1-5, with D perhaps matching TRBD1 (6 bases). Germline assignment: CDR1 MNHNY and CDR2 SVGAGI (reference sequence). This CDR3 comprises 15 residues. V lost 2 bases to trimming and J lost 2 bases, with 10 bases between them.

This sequence joins TRBV7-2 and TRBJ2-3, with D perhaps matching TRBD2 (6 bases). The CDR3 is made up of 15 amino acids. Germline assignment: CDR1 SGHTA and CDR2 FQGNSA. Trimming stripped 5 bases from V and 1 base from J, with 13 bases between. The CDR3 nucleotides read TGTGCCAGCAGCACGACCCCGGGGGGCACAGATACGCAGTATTTT. This sequence encodes CASSTTPGGTDTQYF.

The genes are TRBV28 and TRBJ2-7, with D possibly matching TRBD1 (5 bases). The CDR3 covers 13 residues. Germline V CDR1 and CDR2: MDHEN, SYDVKM. V was trimmed by 6 bases and J by 1 base, leaving 10 bases between them. CDR3 in amino acids: CASRTRTSYEQYF. CDR3 nucleotides: TGTGCCAGCAGGACCCGGACATCCTACGAGCAGTACTTC.

The V and J genes are TRBV29-1 and TRBJ1-2; no clear D. The CDR3 covers 12 residues. Germline-derived CDR1 and CDR2 are SQVTM and ANQGSEA. V was cut by 5 bases and J by 3 bases, with 10 bases left in between. For the CDR3, the DNA is TGCAGCGTTCGTCCCCTCCACTATGGCTACACCTTC. Its protein is CSVRPLHYGYTF.

This CDR3 is CASSRQESNRYEQYF. CDR3 DNA: TGTGCCAGCAGTCGACAGGAGTCGAACCGCTACGAGCAGTACTTC. V is TRBV9 and J is TRBJ2-7, with D perhaps matching TRBD1 (6 bases). Germline CDR1 SGDLS, CDR2 YYNGEE. Deletions cut 5 bases from V and 3 bases from J, with 18 bases between. The length of the CDR3 is 15 residues.

The rearrangement links TRBV11-2 to TRBJ1-6; no reliable D call. CDR1 and CDR2 from the germline V gene are SGHAT and FQNNGV. The CDR3 extends over 14 amino acids. V shed 0 bases and J shed 10 bases, with 10 bases lying between them. The CDR3: CASSLEYSGSPLHF. CDR3 DNA sequence: TGTGCCAGCAGCTTAGAGTACAGCGGCTCACCCCTCCACTTT. The variable domain in full, completed from reference TRBV11-2 and TRBJ1-6, reads EAGVAQSPRYKIIEKRQSVAFWCNPISGHATLYWYQQILGQGPKLLIQFQNNGVVDDSQLPKDRFSAERLKGVDSTLKIQPAKLEDSAVYLCASSLEYSGSPLHFGNGTRLTVT.

The DNA of the CDR3 is TGTGCCAGCAGCTTAGCTATTCGGCGGGAGGGCCCAGATACGCAGTATTTT. Amino acids: CASSLAIRREGPDTQYF. The rearrangement uses TRBV7-2 and TRBJ2-3, with 9 nucleotides matching TRBD2. V gave up 0 bases and J gave up 4 bases; unmatched junction bases: 8. The CDR3 sequence is 17 residues long. Germline CDR1 reads SGHTA; CDR2 reads FQGNSA.

This clone was seen once. The J gene is TRBJ1-1, the V gene TRBV2, with D hard to call. The V gene's germline CDR1 is SNHLY and CDR2 FYNNEI. V lost 7 bases, J lost 1 base, and 10 bases lay in between. This CDR3 comprises 13 residues. CDR3 sequence: CASKILQNTEAFF. As DNA, the CDR3 is TGTGCCAGCAAAATCTTACAGAACACTGAAGCTTTCTTT.

V usage is TRBV24-1 and J usage is TRBJ2-3; 7 bases match TRBD2. After removal of 8 bases from V and 6 bases from J, the junction contained 7 bases not matched to a gene. The germline V gene has CDR1 KGHDR and CDR2 SFDVKD. The CDR3 covers 13 residues. The CDR3 DNA reads TGTGCCACCACGGGGAGCGGGGCGGATACGCAGTATTTT. It yields the protein CATTGSGADTQYF.